These 22 T cell receptor beta chains originate from one sample sequenced in a study of T cell responses to AZD1222 COVID-19 vaccine. Clones were sequenced by immunoSEQ multiplex PCR, and TCRdb holds only the in-frame ones, with some missing. The data contain roughly 130,000 clones, around 90% of them seen just once; the ten biggest clones take up roughly 20%. This material consisted of peripheral blood, taken on day 0 of MenACWY control vaccination. The receptors stem from an adult in good health.

This chain connects TRBV7-2 to TRBJ1-4, with D uncertain. V lost 5 bases, J lost 8 bases, and 15 bases lay in between. CDR1 and CDR2 from the germline V gene are SGHTA and FQGNSA. This CDR3 has 14 residues. Here the CDR3 reads CASSLKAREEKLFF. The CDR3 DNA follows: TGTGCCAGCAGCCTCAAGGCTAGGGAAGAAAAACTGTTTTTT. Full variable domain (missing parts from reference TRBV7-2 and TRBJ1-4): GAGVSQSPSNKVTEKGKDVELRCDPISGHTALYWYRQSLGQGLEFLIYFQGNSAPDKSGLPSDRFSAERTGGSVSTLTIQRTQQEDSAVYLCASSLKAREEKLFFGSGTQLSVL.

The chain is built from TRBV28 and TRBJ1-6, with a weak D call TRBD1 (5 bases). The CDR3 has 15 residues. Germline V CDR1 and CDR2: MDHEN, SYDVKM. Trimming pared 7 bases from V and 11 bases from J, leaving 21 bases between. CDR3 protein: CASIPGSQGSTPLHF. The CDR3 bases are TGTGCCAGCATCCCAGGGTCCCAGGGATCGACACCCCTCCACTTT.

This chain links TRBV3-1 (or the pseudogene TRBV3-2) with TRBJ2-3, with D uncertain. Trimming removed 0 bases from V and 5 bases from J, with 15 bases in between. Germline values: CDR1 LGHDT, CDR2 YNNKEL (reference sequence). This CDR3 contains 16 residues. The CDR3 is CASSQDEVDWGDTQYF. DNA for the CDR3: TGTGCCAGCAGCCAAGACGAGGTGGATTGGGGAGATACGCAGTATTTT.

CDR3 protein: CASSSPGTEPTGELFF. The CDR3 nucleotides are TGTGCCAGCTCGTCACCCGGGACAGAACCCACCGGGGAGCTGTTTTTT. The chain is built from TRBV18 and TRBJ2-2; TRBD1 aligns across 7 bases. Germline-derived CDR1 and CDR2 are KGHSH and LQKENI. The CDR3 runs 16 residues. V was clipped by 6 bases and J by 4 bases; unmatched bases: 11.

The chain combines TRBV27 with TRBJ2-1; D is unresolved. Trimming stripped 3 bases from V and 0 bases from J, with 6 bases between. This CDR3 is built from 14 residues. Germline CDR1 reads MNHEY; CDR2 reads SMNVEV (reference sequence). CDR3 protein: CASSLYGSYNEQFF. The CDR3 coding sequence is TGTGCCAGCAGTTTGTATGGCTCCTACAATGAGCAGTTCTTC.

This chain uses TRBV9 with TRBJ2-2, with 14 positions matching TRBD2. The germline gives CDR1 SGDLS, CDR2 YYNGEE. With V trimmed by 0 bases and J by 5 bases, 6 bases remained unmatched. The CDR3 extends over 18 amino acids. The CDR3 DNA reads as TGTGCCAGCAGCGTAGGACTAGCGGGAGGGCCGGAGACCGGGGAGCTGTTTTTT. This encodes CASSVGLAGGPETGELFF.

The rearrangement uses TRBV30 and TRBJ2-6; D is unresolved. The V and J ends lost 5 bases and 0 bases respectively, with 14 bases between them. This CDR3 is built from 16 residues. Germline values: CDR1 GTSNPN, CDR2 SVGIG (reference sequence). The CDR3 sequence is CAWFGDLTSGANVLTF. The DNA of the CDR3 is TGTGCCTGGTTCGGAGACCTAACCTCTGGGGCCAACGTCCTGACTTTC. Full variable domain (missing parts from reference TRBV30 and TRBJ2-6): SQTIHQWPATLVQPVGSPLSLECTVEGTSNPNLYWYRQAAGRGLQLLFYSVGIGQISSEVPQNLSASRPQDRQFILSSKKLLLSDSGFYLCAWFGDLTSGANVLTFGAGSRLTVL.

The chain employs TRBV28 and TRBJ2-7, with 13 bases that match TRBD2. J was trimmed by 0 bases and V by 2 bases; bases with no gene match: 7. The CDR3 totals 18 residues. Per germline, CDR1 MDHEN and CDR2 SYDVKM. Here the CDR3 DNA reads TGTGCCAGCAGTTTAATCTCCAGGACTAGCGGGAGCTCCTACGAGCAGTACTTC. This gives the protein CASSLISRTSGSSYEQYF.

The genes are TRBV7-9 and TRBJ1-1, with 7 nucleotides matching TRBD1. Germline CDR1 SEHNR, CDR2 FQNEAQ (reference sequence). The V segment lost 5 bases and the J segment 0 bases; nucleotides outside the gene matches: 12. This CDR3 has 17 amino acids. The CDR3 sequence: CASSPRREQGMNTEAFF. CDR3 nucleotide sequence: TGTGCCAGCAGCCCGCGAAGGGAACAGGGGATGAACACTGAAGCTTTCTTT.

This clone was observed a single time. The CDR3 protein is CASSLGTGDEQYF. CDR3 nucleotides: TGCGCCAGCAGCTTGGGCACAGGGGACGAGCAGTACTTC. This rearrangement joins TRBV5-1 to TRBJ2-7; the match to TRBD1 covers 7 bases. The junction had 2 bases not matched to a gene; V was cut back by 0 bases and J by 5 bases. CDR3 length equals 13 residues. Per the germline V gene, CDR1 is SGHRS and CDR2 is YFSETQ. The full variable domain, in which reference TRBV5-1 and TRBJ2-7 provide the parts outside the CDR3, is KAGVTQTPRYLIKTRGQQVTLSCSPISGHRSVSWYQQTPGQGLQFLFEYFSETQRNKGNFPGRFSGRQFSNSRSEMNVSTLELGDSALYLCASSLGTGDEQYFGPGTRLTVT.

In its sample, this clone was seen once. The chain uses TRBV6-4 and TRBJ2-7; 7 nucleotides agree with TRBD1. Per germline, CDR1 MRHNA and CDR2 SNTAGT. This CDR3 is built from 13 residues. Trimming removed 4 bases from V and 3 bases from J; junction bases left unmatched: 3. This CDR3 reads CASSVPGGYEQYF. The CDR3 DNA follows: TGTGCCAGCAGTGTCCCAGGGGGCTACGAGCAGTACTTC.

The rearrangement uses TRBV18 and TRBJ1-1; D possibly corresponds to TRBD1 (6 bases). Trimming pared 3 bases from V and 3 bases from J, leaving 8 bases between. The CDR3 covers 13 residues. Germline V gene sequence: CDR1 KGHSH, CDR2 LQKENI. DNA for the CDR3: TGTGCCAGCTCACCCCAGGGGTACACTGAAGCTTTCTTT. Its protein is CASSPQGYTEAFF. The whole variable domain, remainder taken from reference TRBV18 and TRBJ1-1, is NAGVMQNPRHLVRRRGQEARLRCSPMKGHSHVYWYRQLPEEGLKFMVYLQKENIIDESGMPKERFSAEFPKEGPSILRIQQVVRGDSAAYFCASSPQGYTEAFFGQGTRLTVV.

The DNA for the CDR3 is TGTGCCACCAGCGGGGACAGGGTCGTAGAGACCCAGTACTTC. Its protein is CATSGDRVVETQYF. This sequence joins TRBV15 and TRBJ2-5; 9 bases agree with TRBD1. Losses at the gene ends were 5 bases for V and 4 bases for J; bases not matched to a gene: 5. The germline CDR1 and CDR2 sequences are LNHNV and YYDKDF (reference sequence). This CDR3 region has 14 residues.

This clone was detected a few times. The CDR3 region is CATSREWVADGYTF. The CDR3 region has the DNA TGTGCCACCAGCAGAGAATGGGTGGCGGATGGCTACACCTTC. The chain uses TRBV15 and TRBJ1-2; D ambiguous. CDR1 LNHNV and CDR2 YYDKDF come from the germline V gene (reference sequence). The CDR3 totals 14 residues. Trimming pared 0 bases from V and 6 bases from J, leaving 11 bases between.

This clone was counted a single time. The rearrangement links TRBV6-5 to TRBJ1-6; D is perhaps TRBD1 (5 bases). CDR3 length equals 15 residues. V was clipped by 2 bases and J by 7 bases, with 12 bases between them. Germline-derived CDR1 and CDR2 are MNHEY and SVGAGI. The CDR3 sequence is CASSYGTLLNSPLHF. CDR3 nucleotide sequence: TGTGCCAGCAGTTACGGGACCCTCTTAAATTCACCCCTCCACTTT.

The V and J genes are TRBV12-3 or TRBV12-4 and TRBJ2-5; D ambiguous. V lost 3 bases and J lost 3, with 8 bases in between. The CDR3 is 13 amino acids. The CDR3 nucleotides are TGTGCCAGCAGTTTCTTTCGGGAAGAGACCCAGTACTTC. Translated: CASSFFREETQYF.

The V and J genes are TRBV15 and TRBJ2-7; a possible D gene is TRBD2 (5 bases). The V gene lost 4 bases and the J gene lost 3 bases, with 10 bases spanning the gap. Germline CDR1 LNHNV, CDR2 YYDKDF (reference sequence). This CDR3 is 13 amino acids long. CDR3 nucleotide sequence: TGTGCCACCAGCACGGGGTTCGACTACGAGCAGTACTTC. Translating gives CATSTGFDYEQYF.

The chain couples TRBV5-6 to TRBJ2-3, with D tentatively TRBD2 (6 bases). Germline V gives CDR1 SGHDT, CDR2 YYEEEE. The V gene lost 0 bases and the J gene lost 8 bases, with 16 bases spanning the gap. This CDR3 is 15 amino acids long. Here the CDR3 DNA reads TGTGCCAGCAGCTTGGGTGGCGGGGCGCACGGTACGCAGTATTTT. Translated: CASSLGGGAHGTQYF.

The rearrangement uses TRBV15 and TRBJ1-5; the D gene is possibly TRBD1 (5 bases). Trimming shortened V by 5 bases and J by 3 bases, and 26 bases separated the two germline ends. The CDR3 has 19 residues. Germline-derived CDR1 and CDR2 are LNHNV and YYDKDF (reference sequence). The CDR3: CATSGGRGQPIGNNQPQHF. For the CDR3, the DNA is TGTGCCACCAGCGGAGGGAGGGGCCAGCCCATCGGTAACAATCAGCCCCAGCATTTT.

The chain joins TRBV7-9 to TRBJ1-2, with D unresolved. The CDR3 is made up of 13 amino acids. In germline, CDR1 is SEHNR, CDR2 FQNEAQ (reference sequence). The V gene lost 3 bases and the J gene lost 5 bases, with 10 bases spanning the gap. The chain's CDR3 is CASSFERAYGYTF. CDR3 in DNA: TGTGCCAGCAGCTTTGAGCGGGCTTATGGCTACACCTTC.

This chain links TRBV30 with TRBJ2-3; TRBD2 agrees at 7 bases. After removal of 2 bases from V and 0 bases from J, the junction contained 5 bases not matched to a gene. CDR1 is GTSNPN and CDR2 is SVGIG in the germline V gene (reference sequence). The CDR3 has 15 amino acids. Here the CDR3 DNA reads TGTGCCTGGAGTAGCGGGGCTCACAGCACAGATACGCAGTATTTT. It translates to CAWSSGAHSTDTQYF.

The chain carries TRBV28 and TRBJ1-5, with no clear D. Per the germline V gene, CDR1 is MDHEN and CDR2 is SYDVKM. V lost 2 bases, J lost 7 bases, and 12 bases lay in between. The CDR3 has 14 amino acids. CDR3 protein: CASSLIGFGQPQHF. Written as DNA, the CDR3 is TGTGCCAGCAGTTTAATAGGTTTCGGGCAGCCCCAGCATTTT.